The clone carrying this T cell receptor beta chain has just one count. No antigen is known for it. The CDR3 is 19 residues long. CDR1 and CDR2 (germline): SEHNR, FQNEAQ (reference sequence). The V gene lost 3 bases and the J gene lost 1 base, with 19 bases spanning the gap. Here immunoSEQ multiplex PCR was the method, and the copy in TCRdb shows in-frame clones only, minus some. This sample has about 180,000 clones; more than 80% occur once, and the top ten carry 3.5% to 5.5%. The entry originates in a study of T cell responses to AZD1222 COVID-19 vaccine. General study points: Spike-wide vaccine-associated CD4 TCRs dominated at 160-218 and 743-854. Sampling that yielded the repertoires occurred only after the peak T cell response. Spike-specific TCR repertoires showed rising breadth and depth after two AZD1222 doses. Seropositive status at baseline applied to only five to seven AZD1222 recipients.

The TCR originated in an adult who received the MenACWY meningococcal vaccine as a control. Sample: peripheral blood, taken 28 days after the second dose of the MenACWY control vaccine. The V and J genes are TRBV7-9 and TRBJ2-6, with D possibly being TRBD1 (6 bases). In nucleotides, the CDR3 is TGTGCCAGCAGCTTCCTTTATGGGACACCACCATCTGGGGCCAACGTCCTGACTTTC. Translation: CASSFLYGTPPSGANVLTF.